This entry lists 28 T cell receptor beta chains sequenced from one sample in a study of beta chain features in type 1 diabetes. Expressed TCRB transcripts were sequenced because the isolated RNA had all been reverse transcribed beforehand. The data were produced by immunoSEQ multiplex PCR, yet TCRdb's version contains in-frame clones alone and is incomplete. Found here are 65,000 to 100,000 clones, approximately 32% of them singletons; the top ten hold over 0.4%. The sample taken for sequencing was stem cell memory CD4+ T cells from blood. All receptors come from a young woman in good health.

V and J are TRBV6-5 and TRBJ2-5, with TRBD2 matching over 13 bases. Germline trimming cut 7 bases from V and 2 bases from J; bases unmatched to any gene: 4. The CDR3 covers 15 residues. Looked up from germline, CDR1 is MNHEY and CDR2 is SVGAGI. The CDR3, as DNA: TGTGCCAGCAAATCACTAGCGGGGGGGCAAGAGACCCAGTACTTC. Translation: CASKSLAGGQETQYF.

This clone was seen a handful of times. The chain recombines TRBV20-1 with TRBJ1-2; possibly TRBD1 for D (6 bases). The CDR3 has 9 residues. Germline assignment: CDR1 DFQATT and CDR2 SNEGSKA (reference sequence). CDR3 coding DNA: TGCAGGGGGGGGGCTGGCTACACCTTC. Protein product: CRGGAGYTF.

The chain employs TRBV18 and TRBJ1-1; TRBD1 agrees at 10 bases. Germline assignment: CDR1 KGHSH and CDR2 LQKENI. V was pared by 3 bases and J by 4 bases, with 11 bases of the junction left unmatched. There are 17 residues in the CDR3. The CDR3 is CASSPPGTGVSSTEAFF. The CDR3 coding sequence is TGTGCCAGCTCACCGCCCGGGACAGGGGTCTCCAGCACTGAAGCTTTCTTT.

Only a few counts were recorded for this clone. The chain recombines TRBV18 with TRBJ2-1; 11 bases align to TRBD2. The length of the CDR3 is 14 residues. V gave up 6 bases and J gave up 7 bases; unmatched junction bases: 5. Germline values: CDR1 KGHSH, CDR2 LQKENI. In DNA, the CDR3 is TGTGCCAGCTCCGAGGGACTAGCGGATAATGAGCAGTTCTTC. It is translated as CASSEGLADNEQFF.

This clone was counted between two and nine times. The V gene is TRBV5-1, the J gene TRBJ1-1, with D possibly TRBD1 on 6 matching bases. The CDR3 is made up of 17 amino acids. V gave up 4 bases and J gave up 4 bases, with 23 bases separating them. Germline loops: CDR1 SGHRS, CDR2 YFSETQ. CDR3 protein: CASSLGTNPSPSTEAFF. The CDR3, as DNA: TGCGCCAGCAGCCTTGGGACAAATCCCTCGCCTAGCACTGAAGCTTTCTTT.

The table lists this clone with a few counts. V is TRBV5-1 and J is TRBJ1-1; unclear D gene. V shed 3 bases and J shed 4 bases, with 10 bases lying between them. The CDR3 is 13 residues long. Germline V gene data show CDR1 as SGHRS and CDR2 as YFSETQ. This chain's CDR3 is CASSSDAGTEAFF. The CDR3 DNA sequence: TGCGCCAGCAGCTCCGACGCGGGCACTGAAGCTTTCTTT.

This clone was counted only a few times. The V call is TRBV7-9, the J call TRBJ2-3; 10 bases fit TRBD2. Germline CDR1 SEHNR, CDR2 FQNEAQ (reference sequence). Losses at the gene ends were 5 bases for V and 0 bases for J; bases not matched to a gene: 5. The CDR3 loop spans 16 amino acids. CDR3 residues: CASSLPGLASTDTQYF. As DNA, the CDR3 is TGTGCCAGCAGCCTACCGGGACTAGCGAGCACAGATACGCAGTATTTT. Full variable domain (outside the CDR3, taken from reference TRBV7-9 and TRBJ2-3): DTGVSQNPRHKITKRGQNVTFRCDPISEHNRLYWYRQTLGQGPEFLTYFQNEAQLEKSRLLSDRFSAERPKGSFSTLEIQRTEQGDSAMYLCASSLPGLASTDTQYFGPGTRLTVL.

The CDR3 is CASSVAGQGAAVTEAFF. In DNA, the CDR3 is TGTGCCAGCAGCGTAGCGGGACAGGGGGCCGCCGTCACTGAAGCTTTCTTT. This chain links TRBV9 with TRBJ1-1, with 12 bases matching TRBD1. Germline trimming cut 0 bases from V and 4 bases from J; bases unmatched to any gene: 7. CDR1 is SGDLS, CDR2 YYNGEE, per germline. The length of the CDR3 is 17 residues.

The gene calls are TRBV30 and TRBJ2-5; 11 nucleotides line up with TRBD2. The V and J ends lost 4 bases and 9 bases, in that order; junction bases with no gene match: 13. This CDR3 region has 15 residues. Germline V gene lookup returns CDR1 GTSNPN and CDR2 SVGIG (reference sequence). The DNA of the CDR3 is TGTGCCTGGACTACTAGCGGGAGTGCGGTGAGACCCCAGTACTTC. Translating gives CAWTTSGSAVRPQYF. Variable domain in full (rest from reference TRBV30 and TRBJ2-5): SQTIHQWPATLVQPVGSPLSLECTVEGTSNPNLYWYRQAAGRGLQLLFYSVGIGQISSEVPQNLSASRPQDRQFILSSKKLLLSDSGFYLCAWTTSGSAVRPQYFGPGTRLLVL.

CDR3 amino acids: CAWSGQWNSGNTIYF. The CDR3 DNA is TGTGCCTGGAGTGGACAGTGGAACTCTGGAAACACCATATATTTT. The chain joins TRBV30 to TRBJ1-3; D may be TRBD1 (5 bases). Germline values: CDR1 GTSNPN, CDR2 SVGIG (reference sequence). The CDR3 consists of 15 residues. The germline V and J ends were trimmed by 1 base and 0 bases, with 10 bases remaining between them.

Turning to this clone: The junction does not match germline at one end; this may be a read error. The CDR3: CASSPLGEVAKNIQYF. Here the CDR3 DNA reads TGTGCCAGCTCCCCGTTGGGGGAGGTAGCCAAAAACATTCAGTACTTC. The chain is built from TRBV4-1 and TRBJ2-4; a possible D gene is TRBD2 (6 bases). Germline-derived CDR1 and CDR2 are MGHRA and YSYEKL. The CDR3 length is 16 residues.

This clone was seen a handful of times. The chain links TRBV10-3 to TRBJ2-3; TRBD2 matches 9 bases. Germline loops: CDR1 ENHRY, CDR2 SYGVKD. The J segment lost 2 bases and the V segment lost 4 bases, leaving 10 bases of the junction unmatched. The CDR3 loop spans 17 amino acids. CDR3 in amino acids: CAISGVGSGGFTDTQYF. As DNA, the CDR3 is TGTGCCATCAGTGGGGTCGGCAGCGGGGGGTTCACAGATACGCAGTATTTT.

This clone was recorded a few times. The V and J genes are TRBV5-1 and TRBJ2-5; a possible D gene is TRBD2 (5 bases). The CDR3 loop spans 15 amino acids. Germline-derived CDR1 and CDR2 are SGHRS and YFSETQ. With 0 bases removed from V and 2 bases from J, the gap between germline ends came to 11 bases. The CDR3 sequence is CASSLVGVQQETQYF. The DNA of the CDR3 is TGCGCCAGCAGCTTGGTGGGAGTCCAACAAGAGACCCAGTACTTC.

The J gene is TRBJ2-7, the V gene TRBV7-2, with 12 bases aligning to TRBD1. V was clipped by 5 bases and J by 6 bases; unmatched bases: 11. The CDR3 runs to 16 residues. Germline V gene lookup returns CDR1 SGHTA and CDR2 FQGNSA. CDR3 nucleotides: TGTGCCAGCAGCGAAAGTTCGGGACAGGGGGCCCTCGAGCAGTACTTC. Its translation: CASSESSGQGALEQYF.

This sequence joins TRBV12-5 and TRBJ2-6; TRBD2 agrees at 14 bases. The CDR3 covers 20 residues. With V trimmed by 1 base and J by 0 bases, 5 bases remained unmatched. Germline CDR1 and CDR2: LGHNT and FRNRAP. The CDR3 nucleotides read TGTGCTAGTGGTTTGGCTGGACTAGCGGGAGGCCGCTCTGGGGCCAACGTCCTGACTTTC. It translates to CASGLAGLAGGRSGANVLTF.

The rearrangement joins TRBV7-9 to TRBJ1-1; unclear D gene. The V gene lost 1 base and the J gene lost 10 bases, with 7 bases spanning the gap. CDR1 and CDR2 (germline): SEHNR, FQNEAQ (reference sequence). The CDR3 spans 11 residues. CDR3: CASSLGLAAFF. The CDR3 coding sequence is TGTGCCAGCAGCTTAGGATTGGCAGCTTTCTTT.

A few counts support this clone. The rearrangement uses TRBV11-2 and TRBJ2-3; 11 bases are a match to TRBD2. Germline V gene lookup returns CDR1 SGHAT and CDR2 FQNNGV. V lost 5 bases and J lost 6; bases outside the gene matches: 4. The CDR3 spans 14 residues. The CDR3: CASSPGLAGDTQYF. The CDR3 region has the DNA TGTGCCAGCAGCCCCGGACTAGCGGGTGATACGCAGTATTTT.

This clone occurred a few times. This rearrangement joins TRBV18 to TRBJ1-4; D not resolved. Germline V gene data show CDR1 as KGHSH and CDR2 as LQKENI. V lost 3 bases and J 6 bases, leaving 5 bases between the germline ends. There are 12 residues in the CDR3. The CDR3 DNA reads as TGTGCCAGCTCACCCAGTGATGAAAAACTGTTTTTT. Its protein is CASSPSDEKLFF.

This clone was found a few times. V is TRBV11-1 and J is TRBJ2-1, with a tentative D call TRBD2 (6 bases). Trimming took 6 bases from V and 4 from J, leaving 16 bases between them. CDR3 length: 15 amino acids. Germline lookup yields CDR1 SGHAT and CDR2 FQDESV (reference sequence). The CDR3 sequence is CASSPGVRQYNEQFF. DNA for the CDR3: TGTGCCAGCAGTCCGGGGGTTCGCCAGTACAATGAGCAGTTCTTC.

This clone was found a few times. This sample also contains other DNA sequences that code for the same CDR3. The rearrangement links TRBV5-1 to TRBJ2-3; TRBD2 agrees at 11 bases. The length of the CDR3 is 14 residues. Germline V lookup: CDR1 SGHRS, CDR2 YFSETQ. Trimming at V came to 4 bases and at J to 5 bases, leaving 3 bases not matched to a gene. The CDR3 DNA reads as TGCGCCAGCAGCCTCGGACTAGCGGGAGATACGCAGTATTTT. Translating it yields CASSLGLAGDTQYF.

The genes are TRBV15 and TRBJ2-1, with TRBD2 as a possible D gene (6 bases). From germline, CDR1 is LNHNV and CDR2 YYDKDF (reference sequence). The CDR3 length is 17 residues. V shed 0 bases and J shed 0 bases, with 12 bases lying between them. The CDR3 bases are TGTGCCACCAGCAGAGAAGGTCGGGGGAGCTCCTACAATGAGCAGTTCTTC. Its translation: CATSREGRGSSYNEQFF.

This sequence joins TRBV7-3 and TRBJ2-7; 8 bases fit TRBD1. The germline V gene has CDR1 SGHTA and CDR2 FQGTGA. V lost 4 bases, J lost 4 bases, and 9 bases stayed unmatched. The CDR3 runs 15 residues. CDR3: CASSSWTGPQYEQYF. CDR3 DNA sequence: TGTGCCAGCAGCTCTTGGACAGGGCCACAATACGAGCAGTACTTC.

This clone came up a few times. This chain joins TRBV12-5 and TRBJ1-1; a possible D gene is TRBD1 (6 bases). The CDR3 spans 16 residues. V dropped 4 bases and J dropped 0 bases, with 15 bases sitting between them. Germline V lookup: CDR1 LGHNT, CDR2 FRNRAP. CDR3: CASGSFQGSLNTEAFF. The CDR3, as DNA: TGTGCTAGTGGTTCTTTTCAGGGGTCCCTGAACACTGAAGCTTTCTTT.

This rearrangement joins TRBV27 to TRBJ1-1; D may be TRBD1 (6 bases). Germline V gene sequence: CDR1 MNHEY, CDR2 SMNVEV (reference sequence). V lost 5 bases, J lost 5 bases, and 12 bases lay in between. CDR3 length equals 13 residues. The CDR3 is CASSLTGRTEAFF. The CDR3 nucleotides are TGTGCCAGCAGTCTAACAGGGCGGACTGAAGCTTTCTTT.

The chain couples TRBV6-1 to TRBJ2-3; D remains unclear. In germline, CDR1 is MNHNS, CDR2 SASEGT. V was clipped by 5 bases and J by 4 bases, with 13 bases between them. This CDR3 has 14 residues. The DNA of the CDR3 is TGTGCCAGCAGTTATTCGGTCGCCCCAGATACGCAGTATTTT. Protein: CASSYSVAPDTQYF.

V and J are TRBV5-1 and TRBJ2-5; D possibly corresponds to TRBD1 (5 bases). The CDR3 runs 14 residues. Trimming stripped 2 bases from V and 2 bases from J, with 10 bases between. Germline V CDR1 and CDR2: SGHRS, YFSETQ. The CDR3 DNA reads TGCGCCAGCAGCTTTCAGGGTACTCAAGAGACCCAGTACTTC. Residues: CASSFQGTQETQYF.

The chain is built from TRBV9 and TRBJ2-5, with TRBD2 identical over 10 bases. The V segment lost 4 bases and the J segment 5 bases; nucleotides outside the gene matches: 14. Germline values: CDR1 SGDLS, CDR2 YYNGEE. The length of the CDR3 is 17 residues. The chain's CDR3 is CASSPKPGLASRETQYF. CDR3 bases: TGTGCCAGCAGCCCGAAGCCGGGACTAGCGTCCCGGGAGACCCAGTACTTC.

The chain joins TRBV7-2 to TRBJ2-7; D may be TRBD1 (5 bases). Trimming removed 4 bases at V and 0 bases at J, with 10 bases between. The CDR3 runs 14 residues. Germline lookup yields CDR1 SGHTA and CDR2 FQGNSA. In DNA, the CDR3 is TGTGCCAGCAGCTCCGACAGATTCTCCTACGAGCAGTACTTC. This translates into CASSSDRFSYEQYF.